Listed below are T cell receptor beta chains from one sample, sequenced in a study of cytomegalovirus exposure and HLA in healthy donors. Profiled with immunoSEQ multiplex PCR; TCRdb holds only in-frame clones, not every one. Of 60,000 or so clones listed, roughly 77% are singletons. Sequences were obtained from PBMCs. The origin of the receptors is a woman between 40 and 50 years old in good health and CMV-seropositive. The CDR3 runs from the conserved cysteine through the conserved F or W. D genes are given only for firm matches. The size of a clone is reported for some rows only, either as once, few or many, or as a class for expanded clones.

>TRBV27|.|.|TRBJ1-1
TGTGCCAGCAACTGGGAGTTGAACACTGAAGCTTTCTTT
CASNWELNTEAFF
>TRBV30|.|.|TRBJ1-2
TGTGCCTGGATAATGATCCCTCGGAGGGGCTATGGCTACACCTTC
CAWIMIPRRGYGYTF
>TRBV5-1|.|.|TRBJ2-1
TGCGCCAGCAGCTTTGACGGGGGGCTCGGCCCCTACAATGAGCAGTTCTTC
CASSFDGGLGPYNEQFF
>TRBV27|TRBD1|.|TRBJ1-2
TGTGCCAGCAGTTTATTAGGACAGGGTGACTATGGCTACACCTTC
CASSLLGQGDYGYTF
>TRBV15|.|.|TRBJ1-2
TGTGCCACCAGCAGACCCCGGGAATTATTTGTTAACTATGGCTACACCTTC
CATSRPRELFVNYGYTF
>TRBV19|.|few|TRBJ2-3
TGTGCCAGTAGTACCGGGGGTGAGGATACGCAGTATTTT
CASSTGGEDTQYF
>TRBV7-2|.|.|TRBJ1-1
TGTGCCAGCAGCTTAAGGGCAGGGGTACGGAACACTGAAGCTTTCTTT
CASSLRAGVRNTEAFF
>TRBV6-4|TRBD1|.|TRBJ2-2
TGTGCCAGCAGTGCAGGGACAGGGCGTCACACCGGGGAGCTGTTTTTT
CASSAGTGRHTGELFF
>TRBV5-1|.|.|TRBJ2-1
TGCGCCAGCAGCTTGGGGGGGACTCCAAGTAATGAGCAGTTCTTC
CASSLGGTPSNEQFF
>TRBV19|.|.|TRBJ1-4
TGTGCCAGTAGTATCTCTTCCTCAGGGCGCCCTAATGAAAAACTGTTTTTT
CASSISSSGRPNEKLFF
>TRBV9|.|.|TRBJ2-5
TGTGCCAGCAGCCGGGGAGATGGGGAGACCCAGTACTTC
CASSRGDGETQYF
>TRBV2|TRBD1|.|TRBJ2-7
TGTGCCAGCAGAAAGGACAGGGGTCGCTACGAGCAGTACTTC
CASRKDRGRYEQYF
>TRBV19|.|.|TRBJ2-4
TGTGCCAGTAGTACCCCCGGTGGGCAGGGGGCCAAAAACATTCAGTACTTC
CASSTPGGQGAKNIQYF
>TRBV19|TRBD2|.|TRBJ2-1
TGTGCCAGTAGTACCCCTAGCGGGGGTTACGAGCAGTTCTTC
CASSTPSGGYEQFF
>TRBV5-6|.|.|TRBJ2-3
TGTGCCAGCAGCTTTGGACTCACGGCAGATACGCAGTATTTT
CASSFGLTADTQYF
>TRBV5-4|.|.|TRBJ1-2
TGTGCCAGCACCCCGGGAGGGTGGGATGGCTACACCTTC
CASTPGGWDGYTF
>TRBV5-4|.|.|TRBJ2-7
TGCGCCAGCAGCCAAGATCTAGCGGGACAGGACTACGAGCAGTACTTC
CASSQDLAGQDYEQYF
>TRBV6-5|TRBD1|once|TRBJ1-2
TGTGCCAGCAGATCCGGACAGGTGCATGGCTACACCTTC
CASRSGQVHGYTF
>TRBV19|.|.|TRBJ2-2
TGTGCCAGTACCTCCCGGGGCACCGGGGAGCTGTTTTTT
CASTSRGTGELFF
>TRBV7-8|.|.|TRBJ1-5
TGTGCCACCCGGCCGGGGAGCGGCAATCAGCCCCAGCATTTT
CATRPGSGNQPQHF
>TRBV19|.|.|TRBJ1-5
TGTGCCAGTAGTATCGGACTACAGCCCCAGCATTTT
CASSIGLQPQHF
>TRBV15|.|.|TRBJ1-3
TGTGCCACCAGCAGAGATAGGTTTGCTGGGAGTTCTGGAAACACCATATATTTT
CATSRDRFAGSSGNTIYF
>TRBV4-1|TRBD1|.|TRBJ1-2
TGCGCCAGCAGCCAACCCACGAGGGGGCGTTTCTATGGCTACACCTTC
CASSQPTRGRFYGYTF
>TRBV10-1|TRBD2|.|TRBJ2-7
TGCGCCAGCAGTGCGGCTAGCGGGGGACGTACCTACGAGCAGTACTTC
CASSAASGGRTYEQYF
>TRBV7-6|.|.|TRBJ1-5
TGTGCCAGCAGCTTAGCGCAGAAAAATCAGCCCCAGCATTTT
CASSLAQKNQPQHF
>TRBV5-4|TRBD1|.|TRBJ2-7
TGTGCCAGCAGCCCGGGACAGGGTTTCTACGAGCAGTACTTC
CASSPGQGFYEQYF
>TRBV7-9|TRBD1|once|TRBJ2-5
TGTGCCAGCAGCCCTGGGGACAGGACGGTAGAGACCCAGTACTTC
CASSPGDRTVETQYF
>TRBV2|.|.|TRBJ1-2
TGTGCCAGCAGACCCGGGACAATCTATGGCTACACCTTC
CASRPGTIYGYTF
>TRBV9|.|.|TRBJ2-3
TGTGCCAGCAGCGTAGGTCATAGGGGGGGGACAGATACGCAGTATTTT
CASSVGHRGGTDTQYF
>TRBV11-2|.|.|TRBJ2-3
TGTGCCAGCAGCTTAGATCGGGGAGATACGCAGTATTTT
CASSLDRGDTQYF
>TRBV25-1|.|.|TRBJ2-2
TGTGCCAGCAACAGGGACACCGGGGAGCTGTTTTTT
CASNRDTGELFF
>TRBV5-6|.|.|TRBJ1-2
TGTGCCAGCAGCTGGAATCTAGGTGGCTACACCTTC
CASSWNLGGYTF
>TRBV4-1|.|.|TRBJ1-1
TGCGCCAGCAGCCCCGATCGGTTTTTGAACACTGAAGCTTTCTTT
CASSPDRFLNTEAFF
>TRBV15|.|.|TRBJ1-5
TGTGCCACCAGCAGTGCCGGGATGGGTCAGCCCCAGCATTTT
CATSSAGMGQPQHF
>TRBV7-9|.|.|TRBJ1-4
TGTGCCAGCAGCTTAGGTTTCAGTTCGACGGGAAAACTGTTTTTT
CASSLGFSSTGKLFF
>TRBV5-1|TRBD1|.|TRBJ2-1
TGCGCCAGCAGCCGGGGACAGGGGGCCGACAATGAGCAGTTCTTC
CASSRGQGADNEQFF
>TRBV10-3|.|.|TRBJ1-2
TGTGCCACCAAGTCGGGGGGGTATGGCTACACCTTC
CATKSGGYGYTF
>TRBV5-1|.|.|TRBJ2-3
TGCGCCAGCAGCGTAACCGGGGGCACAGATACGCAGTATTTT
CASSVTGGTDTQYF
>TRBV19|TRBD1|once|TRBJ1-6
TGTGCCAGCGGACAGGGGAATTCACCCCTCCACTTT
CASGQGNSPLHF
>TRBV29-1|TRBD1|.|TRBJ2-4
TGCAGCGTTGGACAGGGACGGAACATTCAGTACTTC
CSVGQGRNIQYF
>TRBV12-2|.|once|TRBJ1-2
TGTGCAAGTCGCTTACGGGGGGAGGCTAACTATGGCTACACCTTC
CASRLRGEANYGYTF
>TRBV7-3|.|few|TRBJ2-5
TGTGCCAGCAGCCCCTCCGACCAAGAGACCCAGTACTTC
CASSPSDQETQYF
>TRBV5-1|TRBD1|.|TRBJ1-1
TGCGCCAGCAGCGCCGGGACAGGGGGTGTTGGCACTGAAGCTTTCTTT
CASSAGTGGVGTEAFF
>TRBV5-1|TRBD1|once|TRBJ1-1
TGCGCCAGCAGCTCAGGGGGCTTGGGCACTGAAGCTTTCTTT
CASSSGGLGTEAFF
>TRBV11-2|TRBD2|.|TRBJ2-7
TGTGCCAGCAGACGGACTAGCATGGCCTCCTACGAGCAGTACTTC
CASRRTSMASYEQYF
>TRBV30|TRBD1|.|TRBJ1-6
TGTGCCTGGAGTGTTGGACAGGGATTGTCACCCCTCCACTTT
CAWSVGQGLSPLHF
>TRBV18|.|few|TRBJ1-2
TGTGCCAGCTCACCCGGGGGGGGCTATGGCTACACCTTC
CASSPGGGYGYTF
>TRBV13|TRBD1|.|TRBJ1-4
TGTGCCAGCAGCTTAACAGGGGTTAATGAAAAACTGTTTTTT
CASSLTGVNEKLFF
>TRBV9|TRBD1|.|TRBJ2-7
TGTGCCAGCAGCTCCCGGACAGGGATCCCCTACGAGCAGTACTTC
CASSSRTGIPYEQYF
>TRBV9|TRBD2|few|TRBJ2-3
TGTGCCAGCAGCGTAGTCGGGGGGGCCACCACAGATACGCAGTATTTT
CASSVVGGATTDTQYF
>TRBV2|TRBD1|.|TRBJ2-1
TGTGCCAGCACCTACGGGACAGGGTACGATGAGCAGTTCTTC
CASTYGTGYDEQFF
>TRBV27|.|.|TRBJ1-4
TGTGCCAGCAGTTCACCGGGACAAGGAGATGAAAAACTGTTTTTT
CASSSPGQGDEKLFF
>TRBV4-2|TRBD1|once|TRBJ1-3
TGTGCCAGCAGCCCCCCGGGACAGGGGGCTATCAGAAACACCATATATTTT
CASSPPGQGAIRNTIYF
>TRBV30|TRBD1|.|TRBJ1-1
TGTGCCTGGAGTCCACAGGGGTTCACTGAAGCTTTCTTT
CAWSPQGFTEAFF
>TRBV5-4|.|.|TRBJ1-1
TGTGCCAGCAGCTTGGTCAGGAACACTGAAGCTTTCTTT
CASSLVRNTEAFF
>TRBV5-1|TRBD2|.|TRBJ2-3
TGCGCCAGCAGCTGGGCCCCCGGGACTAGCGGGGGGACTACAGATACGCAGTATTTT
CASSWAPGTSGGTTDTQYF
>TRBV4-3|.|.|TRBJ1-4
TGCGCCAGCAGCCAAGATTCGCGCGCTAATGAAAAACTGTTTTTT
CASSQDSRANEKLFF